This entry lists 25 T cell receptor beta chains sequenced from one sample in a study of shared clonotypes between healthy human individuals. Naive CD8 isolation took CD45RO-negative cells positively selected for CCR7 and excluded terminally differentiated effector memory CD45RA+ cells. Assay used: immunoSEQ multiplex PCR; TCRdb lists only in-frame clones, some missing. Here the sample spans about 2.1 million clones, around 93% being singletons. The sequenced material came from naive CD8+ T cells from PBMCs. These receptor sequences come from a man younger than 35 in good health. Some clones in this sample may be carry-over from other donors' samples.

As to this clone: The identical CDR3 is also encoded by other nucleotide sequences in the sample. The V call is TRBV27, the J call TRBJ2-7; D is possibly TRBD2 (6 bases). Germline assignment: CDR1 MNHEY and CDR2 SMNVEV (reference sequence). Trimming pared 5 bases from V and 1 base from J, leaving 21 bases between. This CDR3 has 17 amino acids. The CDR3 here is CASSRLAVGGPSYEQYF. CDR3 DNA sequence: TGTGCCAGCAGTAGATTAGCGGTCGGAGGCCCTTCCTACGAGCAGTACTTC.

V usage is TRBV6-5 and J usage is TRBJ1-3; no clear D gene. The germline V and J ends were trimmed by 5 bases and 0 bases, with 5 bases remaining between them. CDR1 and CDR2 from the germline V gene are MNHEY and SVGAGI. This CDR3 comprises 13 residues. Written as DNA, the CDR3 is TGTGCCAGCAGTCCCCACTCTGGAAACACCATATATTTT. Translated, it gives CASSPHSGNTIYF.

V usage is TRBV7-9 and J usage is TRBJ1-2; D remains unclear. The V gene's germline CDR1 is SEHNR and CDR2 FQNEAQ (reference sequence). V was cut by 6 bases and J by 1 base, with 6 bases left in between. This CDR3 comprises 12 residues. Here the CDR3 reads CASRDLNYGYTF. The CDR3 DNA follows: TGTGCCAGCAGGGATCTTAACTATGGCTACACCTTC.

The V call is TRBV5-6, the J call TRBJ2-1; 7 bases line up with TRBD2. The germline gives CDR1 SGHDT, CDR2 YYEEEE. Trimming at V came to 1 base and at J to 7 bases, leaving 11 bases not matched to a gene. The CDR3 has 16 residues. The CDR3: CASSLRLAQLRNEQFF. CDR3 DNA sequence: TGTGCCAGCAGCTTGCGACTAGCCCAACTGAGGAATGAGCAGTTCTTC.

The chain joins TRBV11-2 to TRBJ2-5; 8 bases line up with TRBD1. Trimming removed 2 bases from V and 2 bases from J; junction bases left unmatched: 7. The CDR3 consists of 16 residues. Germline CDR1 and CDR2: SGHAT and FQNNGV. The CDR3 sequence is CASSLRPGQGQETQYF. CDR3 bases: TGTGCCAGCAGCTTACGGCCCGGACAGGGTCAAGAGACCCAGTACTTC.

The gene calls are TRBV13 and TRBJ2-7; 9 bases line up with TRBD2. Trimming took 3 bases from V and 3 from J; bases not matched to a gene: 9. Germline CDR1 PRHDT, CDR2 FYEKMQ (reference sequence). The CDR3 sequence is 16 residues long. CDR3 region: CASSFSVAGGSYEQYF. Here the CDR3 DNA reads TGTGCCAGCAGCTTCAGCGTGGCGGGAGGGAGCTACGAGCAGTACTTC.

V and J are TRBV15 and TRBJ2-2; D not resolved. V lost 0 bases to trimming and J lost 5 bases, with 16 bases between them. CDR3 size: 17 residues. From germline, CDR1 is LNHNV and CDR2 YYDKDF (reference sequence). CDR3 sequence reads: CATSRDDSSVVTGELFF. The CDR3 coding sequence is TGTGCCACCAGCAGAGATGATAGTTCTGTGGTTACCGGGGAGCTGTTTTTT. The full variable domain, completed using reference TRBV15 and TRBJ2-2, is DAMVIQNPRYQVTQFGKPVTLSCSQTLNHNVMYWYQQKSSQAPKLLFHYYDKDFNNEADTPDNFQSRRPNTSFCFLDIRSPGLGDTAMYLCATSRDDSSVVTGELFFGEGSRLTVL.

The chain has TRBV7-6 and TRBJ1-1; D might be TRBD1 (6 bases). Germline lookup yields CDR1 SGHVS and CDR2 FNYEAQ. The CDR3 is 17 amino acids. Trimming stripped 3 bases from V and 1 base from J, with 18 bases between. This chain's CDR3 is CASSFGRPSGANTEAFF. CDR3 bases: TGTGCCAGCAGCTTTGGACGCCCGTCGGGGGCGAACACTGAAGCTTTCTTT.

The chain uses TRBV5-1 and TRBJ1-5; 7 bases match TRBD1. Per the germline V gene, CDR1 is SGHRS and CDR2 is YFSETQ. V dropped 0 bases and J dropped 4; count of bases not matched to a gene: 13. The CDR3 runs to 18 residues. The CDR3 sequence is CASSLDPSGQVGNQPQHF. CDR3 DNA: TGCGCCAGCAGCTTGGACCCCTCTGGACAGGTCGGTAATCAGCCCCAGCATTTT. Based on the CDR3 plus reference TRBV5-1 and TRBJ1-5, the full variable domain is KAGVTQTPRYLIKTRGQQVTLSCSPISGHRSVSWYQQTPGQGLQFLFEYFSETQRNKGNFPGRFSGRQFSNSRSEMNVSTLELGDSALYLCASSLDPSGQVGNQPQHFGDGTRLSIL.

The chain is built from TRBV6-1 and TRBJ1-2; D might be TRBD1 (6 bases). V lost 8 bases, J lost 0 bases, and 10 bases lay in between. Looked up from germline, CDR1 is MNHNS and CDR2 is SASEGT. This CDR3 comprises 13 residues. CDR3 protein: CASLGAPNYGYTF. The CDR3 bases are TGTGCCAGCCTGGGGGCTCCTAACTATGGCTACACCTTC.

The chain employs TRBV5-6 and TRBJ1-2; D remains unclear. This CDR3 has 15 amino acids. The V gene's germline CDR1 is SGHDT and CDR2 YYEEEE. V was trimmed by 3 bases and J by 6 bases, leaving 18 bases between them. Here the CDR3 DNA reads TGTGCCAGCAGCTCCCTCGGCCGCCTCCTAGATGGCTACACCTTC. Protein sequence: CASSSLGRLLDGYTF.

The J gene is TRBJ2-1, the V gene TRBV2, with D possibly called TRBD1 or TRBD2 (5 bases each). V lost 1 base, J lost 8 bases, and 12 bases lay in between. The CDR3 extends over 14 amino acids. Germline V gives CDR1 SNHLY, CDR2 FYNNEI. CDR3 sequence: CASSEGRWGYEQFF. The CDR3 bases are TGTGCCAGCAGTGAAGGGCGGTGGGGGTATGAGCAGTTCTTC.

The V call is TRBV7-9, the J call TRBJ2-3; D may be TRBD1 (6 bases). This CDR3 has 12 amino acids. The V end was cut by 5 bases, the J end by 6 bases, with 9 bases between. Germline loops: CDR1 SEHNR, CDR2 FQNEAQ (reference sequence). CDR3 in DNA: TGTGCCAGCAGCGCGACAGGTGATACGCAGTATTTT. This encodes CASSATGDTQYF.

This clone was observed a handful of times. The genes are TRBV30 and TRBJ2-1; 8 nucleotides align to TRBD2. Germline values: CDR1 GTSNPN, CDR2 SVGIG (reference sequence). CDR3 length: 13 residues. The V and J ends lost 5 bases and 1 base, in that order; junction bases with no gene match: 1. The CDR3 region is CAWGLASYNEQFF. Here the CDR3 DNA reads TGTGCCTGGGGACTAGCTTCCTACAATGAGCAGTTCTTC.

The chain uses TRBV28 and TRBJ1-2, with D possibly matching TRBD1 (5 bases). This CDR3 region has 13 residues. Germline V gene lookup returns CDR1 MDHEN and CDR2 SYDVKM. Trimming removed 2 bases from V and 4 bases from J, with 8 bases in between. The CDR3 loop is CASSLGTLYGYTF. The CDR3 nucleotides are TGTGCCAGCAGTTTAGGGACCCTCTATGGCTACACCTTC.

This sequence joins TRBV27 and TRBJ2-7; D is ambiguous. This CDR3 comprises 15 residues. Trimming left V 3 bases short and J 2 bases short, with 14 bases between. Germline V gene lookup returns CDR1 MNHEY and CDR2 SMNVEV (reference sequence). The CDR3 loop is CASSLGPDTAYEQYF. CDR3 nucleotides: TGTGCCAGCAGTTTGGGTCCCGACACAGCCTACGAGCAGTACTTC.

The chain recombines TRBV7-9 with TRBJ2-2, with TRBD2 matching over 7 bases. The V segment lost 4 bases and the J segment 2 bases; nucleotides outside the gene matches: 7. In germline, CDR1 is SEHNR, CDR2 FQNEAQ (reference sequence). The CDR3 extends over 16 amino acids. The CDR3 reads CASSSSSGKNTGELFF. CDR3 bases: TGTGCCAGCAGCTCGTCTAGCGGAAAAAACACCGGGGAGCTGTTTTTT.

The V call is TRBV5-6, the J call TRBJ2-3, with D tentatively TRBD2 (6 bases). The length of the CDR3 is 15 residues. CDR1 and CDR2 (germline): SGHDT, YYEEEE. Trimming took 0 bases from V and 2 from J, leaving 10 bases between them. Here the CDR3 DNA reads TGTGCCAGCAGCTTGGCGGGGGAGACCACAGATACGCAGTATTTT. This gives the protein CASSLAGETTDTQYF.

In this sample, this clone turned up once. The CDR3 DNA is TGTGCCAGCAGCGCTACGACCACAGGGTGGGGCACCGGGGAGCTGTTTTTT. It translates to CASSATTTGWGTGELFF. The rearrangement uses TRBV9 and TRBJ2-2, with D tentatively TRBD1 (6 bases). The V end lost 3 bases, the J end lost 4 bases, and 19 bases lay between the germline ends. CDR1 SGDLS and CDR2 YYNGEE come from the germline V gene. This CDR3 region has 17 residues.

This chain connects TRBV4-2 to TRBJ1-4, with D perhaps matching TRBD1 (5 bases). CDR1 and CDR2 (germline): LGHNA, YNFKEQ. The CDR3 runs 17 residues. V dropped 4 bases and J dropped 2 bases, with 17 bases sitting between them. The CDR3 loop reads CASSRLPRDATNEKLFF. CDR3 nucleotide sequence: TGTGCCAGCAGCCGACTGCCGCGGGACGCGACTAATGAAAAACTGTTTTTT.

Comments on this clone: Within the sample, other DNA sequences also encode this same CDR3. The chain uses TRBV27 and TRBJ2-1, with TRBD1 matching over 9 bases. Germline V gene sequence: CDR1 MNHEY, CDR2 SMNVEV (reference sequence). This CDR3 has 16 residues. With 0 bases clipped from V and 6 bases from J, the junction kept 6 bases outside the gene matches. The CDR3 sequence: CASSLSVGDRVNEQFF. DNA for the CDR3: TGTGCCAGCAGTTTATCGGTGGGGGACAGGGTCAATGAGCAGTTCTTC.

CDR3 amino acids: CASSEGTGREETQYF. As DNA, the CDR3 is TGTGCCAGCAGCGAAGGGACAGGGCGGGAAGAGACCCAGTACTTC. This chain uses TRBV9 with TRBJ2-5, with 9 bases fitting TRBD1. V was clipped by 3 bases and J by 3 bases; unmatched bases: 6. This CDR3 is 15 amino acids long. Germline CDR1 reads SGDLS; CDR2 reads YYNGEE.

The sample holds one count of this clone. The V gene is TRBV5-1, the J gene TRBJ2-1; TRBD2 matches at 7 bases. This CDR3 comprises 13 residues. V lost 0 bases, J lost 8 bases, and 2 bases stayed unmatched. Germline CDR1 and CDR2: SGHRS and YFSETQ. CDR3 nucleotide sequence: TGCGCCAGCAGCTTGGCCGCGGGGGATGAGCAGTTCTTC. It is translated as CASSLAAGDEQFF.

This chain links TRBV7-9 with TRBJ2-1, with 13 bases aligning to TRBD2. The germline CDR1 and CDR2 sequences are SEHNR and FQNEAQ (reference sequence). V lost 5 bases, J lost 8 bases, and 6 bases stayed unmatched. The CDR3 totals 15 residues. The CDR3 DNA reads TGTGCCAGCAGCCTCGGACTAGCGGGAGACCATGAGCAGTTCTTC. Encoded protein: CASSLGLAGDHEQFF.

The chain combines TRBV2 with TRBJ2-5; D is perhaps TRBD1 (6 bases). The ends were cut back, 7 bases at V and 5 bases at J, with 11 bases in the middle. This CDR3 contains 12 residues. Germline values: CDR1 SNHLY, CDR2 FYNNEI. The CDR3 sequence: CASNTGYETQYF. The CDR3 bases are TGTGCCAGCAACACAGGGTACGAGACCCAGTACTTC.